This TCR beta chain was identified during a study of early T cells in non-severe SARS-CoV-2 infection (dated by TCRdb to about 2021). Study-level background: Bulk RNA from unsorted whole blood was used for TCR sequencing, so alpha and beta chains could not be paired. General findings and caveats noted by the study authors: VDJdb matching was skewed toward anti-spike CD8 responses and likely underestimated virus-specific expansions, missing private and CD4 specificities.

This clonotype has more than one count but fewer than ten. Its antigen has not been determined. Base qualities were left out, and no much larger clone turns up one base away. The CDR3 covers 14 residues, taking in both the cysteine and the phenylalanine. The only DNA kept is the CDR3, 42 bases in frame from the first base. As encoded in the germline V gene (reference sequence), CDR1 is LGHDT while CDR2 is YNNKEL. V lost 4 bases and J lost 0 bases; the stretch between them is 9 bases long. This was a case-control study nested in a cohort of healthcare workers in London, UK, who had nasopharyngeal swab PCR tests and blood samples taken every week. Healthcare workers were enrolled in the week of the UK lockdown, from 23 to 31 March 2020, and were followed every week for up to roughly 16 weeks. Libraries were built with 5' RACE. TCRdb shows the sequencer as NextSeq 500. To correct for sequencing error and PCR bias, the TCR library protocol tagged individual cDNA molecules with unique molecular identifiers. Both TCR alpha and beta chains were sequenced, and tight co-correlation was observed between alpha and beta sequence abundances in each sample. Processing in the source paper ran as follows. Decombinator V4 was used to annotate the V gene, J gene and CDR3 of the TCR sequences. Expanded TCRs were defined as changing significantly between any two time points under a Poisson model with p below 0.0001. TCR abundances were normalised to the total number of TCRs sequenced per sample and expressed as counts per million. MAIT TCRs were defined by TRAV1-2 paired with TRAJ12, TRAJ20 or TRAJ33, and iNKT TCRs by TRAV10 paired with TRAJ18. VDJdb, accessed 1 November 2021, was searched for CMV, EBV and SARS-CoV-2 annotated TCRs, with TCRs annotated for multiple antigens excluded. TCRdb reworked the public reads: Q25 trimming with fastp, MiXCR clone assembly, productive beta chains retained. Each CDR3 protein appears once, grouped with its most common genes and DNA. The V and J calls come from TCRdb's annotation, not from the publication. Counted in this sample were more than 45,000 distinct CDR3 sequences; over 10% of them appeared once. Jointly, the top ten make up roughly 3.4% of the sample.

The sequenced sample consisted of whole blood. Rearrangement joined TRBV3-1 to TRBJ1-1; TRBD1 could be the D gene, as 6 bases match. The TCR sequence derives from an adult who was a healthcare worker with PCR-confirmed SARS-CoV-2 infection or an uninfected control (not recorded which). The nucleotide sequence reads TGTGCCAGCAGCCCCTCAGGGGTGAACACTGAAGCTTTCTTT. This gives the protein CASSPSGVNTEAFF.